This T cell receptor beta chain was found in a study of blood T cells in healthy people across ages. General study points: Since the PBMCs were unsorted, naive and antigen-experienced cells could not be conclusively compared.

Primers used in a second PCR of roughly 7 to 12 cycles were a sample-barcoded 5' primer and a J-beta primer mix. TCRdb reprocessed the 5' RACE reads with MiXCR, giving one entry per CDR3 protein. The data contain about 1.5 million distinct CDR3 sequences, 35% to 45% of them singletons. A few counts support this clonotype. What it binds is not known. The receptor's source is a woman aged 18-29 years in good health. Sample: blood.

The CDR3 region is CASSLGSGKLFF. The CDR3 DNA follows: TGTGCCAGCAGTTTAGGATCGGGCAAGCTGTTTTTT. The chain carries TRBV27 and TRBJ1-4; D is ambiguous. V lost 2 bases and J 14 bases, leaving 12 bases between the germline ends. Per germline, CDR1 MNHEY and CDR2 SMNVEV (reference sequence). This CDR3 is 12 amino acids long.